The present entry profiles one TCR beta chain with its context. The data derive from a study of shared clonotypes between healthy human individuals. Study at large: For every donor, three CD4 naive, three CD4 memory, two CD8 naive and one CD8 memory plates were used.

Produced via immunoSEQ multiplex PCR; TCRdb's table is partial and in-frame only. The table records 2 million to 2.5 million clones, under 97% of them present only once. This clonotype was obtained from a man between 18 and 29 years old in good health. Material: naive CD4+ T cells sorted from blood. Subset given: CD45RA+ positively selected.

The CDR3: CASSLALGSNYGYTF. The CDR3 coding sequence is TGTGCCAGCAGCTTGGCGTTGGGCAGTAACTATGGCTACACCTTC. The chain joins TRBV5-8 to TRBJ1-2; D is uncertain. The germline gives CDR1 SGHTS, CDR2 YDEGEE. The CDR3 has 15 amino acids. Deletions cut 0 bases from V and 1 base from J, with 10 bases between. The whole variable domain, filled in from reference TRBV5-8 and TRBJ1-2, reads EAGVTQSPTHLIKTRGQQATLRCSPISGHTSVYWYQQALGLGLQFLLWYDEGEERNRGNFPPRFSGRQFPNYSSELNVNALELEDSALYLCASSLALGSNYGYTFGSGTRLTVV.